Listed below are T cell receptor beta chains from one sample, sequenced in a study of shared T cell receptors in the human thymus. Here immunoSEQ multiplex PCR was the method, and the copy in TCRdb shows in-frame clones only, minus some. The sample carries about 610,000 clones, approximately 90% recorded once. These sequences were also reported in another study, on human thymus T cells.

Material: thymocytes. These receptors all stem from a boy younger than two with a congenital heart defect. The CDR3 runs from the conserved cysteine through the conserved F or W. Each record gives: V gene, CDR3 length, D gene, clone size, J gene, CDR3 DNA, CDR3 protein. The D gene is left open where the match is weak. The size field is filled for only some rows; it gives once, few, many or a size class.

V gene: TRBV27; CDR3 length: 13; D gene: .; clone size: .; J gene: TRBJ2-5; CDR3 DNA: TGTGCCAGCAGTTTAGGGGCGGCGGAGACCCAGTACTTC; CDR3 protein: CASSLGAAETQYF
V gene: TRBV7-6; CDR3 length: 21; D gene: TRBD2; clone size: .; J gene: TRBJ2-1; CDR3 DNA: TGTGCCAGCAGCTTAGGTGCCCCGGCGACTAGCGGGAGGGTGAGCAACAATGAGCAGTTCTTC; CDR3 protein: CASSLGAPATSGRVSNNEQFF
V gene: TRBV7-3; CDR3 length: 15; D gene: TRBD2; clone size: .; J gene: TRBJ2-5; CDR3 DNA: TGTGCCAGCAGCTTAATCGGGAGGGCCGTAGAGACCCAGTACTTC; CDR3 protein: CASSLIGRAVETQYF
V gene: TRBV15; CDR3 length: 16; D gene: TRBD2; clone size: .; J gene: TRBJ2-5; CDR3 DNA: TGTGCCACCAGCAGATCACTAGCGGGGGCACAAGAGACCCAGTACTTC; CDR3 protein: CATSRSLAGAQETQYF
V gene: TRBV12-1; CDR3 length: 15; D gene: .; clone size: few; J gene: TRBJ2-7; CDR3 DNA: TGTGCCAGCAGCGGGACAGGGGGCCCCTCCTACGAGCAGTACTTC; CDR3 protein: CASSGTGGPSYEQYF
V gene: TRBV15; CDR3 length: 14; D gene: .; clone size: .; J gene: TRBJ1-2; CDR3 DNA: TGTGCCACCAGCAGAGAGGGGGGGTCTAATGGCTACACCTTC; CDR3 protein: CATSREGGSNGYTF
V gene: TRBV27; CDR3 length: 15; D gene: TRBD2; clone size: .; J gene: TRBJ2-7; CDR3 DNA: TGTGCCAGCAGTCCGTGGACTAGCGGGCACTACGAGCAGTACTTC; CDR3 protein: CASSPWTSGHYEQYF
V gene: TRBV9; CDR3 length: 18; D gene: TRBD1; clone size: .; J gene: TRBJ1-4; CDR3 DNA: TGTGCCAGCAGCGTTAGTCCGGGACAGGGTTCCTCCGAGGAAAAACTGTTTTTT; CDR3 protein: CASSVSPGQGSSEEKLFF
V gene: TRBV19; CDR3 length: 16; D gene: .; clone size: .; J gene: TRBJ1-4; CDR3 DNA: TGTGCCAGTAGTATAAGTCCCAGGGGCCGCGACGGAAAACTGTTTTTT; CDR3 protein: CASSISPRGRDGKLFF
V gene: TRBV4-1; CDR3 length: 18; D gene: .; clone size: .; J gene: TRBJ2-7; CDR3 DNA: TGCGCCAGCAGCCAGCTTAGCGGTGTTGTAAGTGCCCCTCACGAGCAGTACTTC; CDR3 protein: CASSQLSGVVSAPHEQYF
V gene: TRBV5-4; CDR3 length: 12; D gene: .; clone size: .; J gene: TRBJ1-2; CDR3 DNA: TGTGCCAGCAGCTTGTCCTCAGATGGCTACACCTTC; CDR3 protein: CASSLSSDGYTF
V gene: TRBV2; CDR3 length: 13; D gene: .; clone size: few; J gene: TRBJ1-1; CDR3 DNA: TGTGCCAGCAGGATGACTCAGGCGGGGGAAGCTTTCTTT; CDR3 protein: CASRMTQAGEAFF
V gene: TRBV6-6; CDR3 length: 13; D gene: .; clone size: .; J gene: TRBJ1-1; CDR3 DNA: TGTGCCAGCAGTTACTTTTTGTTCTCTGAAGCTTTCTTT; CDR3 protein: CASSYFLFSEAFF
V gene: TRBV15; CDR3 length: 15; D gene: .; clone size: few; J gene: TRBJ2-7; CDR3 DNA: TGTGCCACCAGCAGAGTGGGGGCCTACGCCTACGAGCAGTACTTC; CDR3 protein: CATSRVGAYAYEQYF
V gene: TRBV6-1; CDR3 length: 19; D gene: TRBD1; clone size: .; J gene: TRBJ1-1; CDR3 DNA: TGTGCCAGCACTGAAATCCTCGACAGGTGGACAGGGGCCCTCACTGAAGCTTTCTTT; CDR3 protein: CASTEILDRWTGALTEAFF
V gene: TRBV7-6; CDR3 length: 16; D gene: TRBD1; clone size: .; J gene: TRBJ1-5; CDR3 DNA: TGTGCCAGCAGCCAAGCACCGGGACAGGGGAATCAGCCCCAGCATTTT; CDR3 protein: CASSQAPGQGNQPQHF
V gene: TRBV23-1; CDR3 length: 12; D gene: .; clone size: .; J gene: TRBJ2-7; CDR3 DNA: TGCGCCAGCAGTCAGAGGCAGGGCGAGCAGTACTTC; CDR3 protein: CASSQRQGEQYF
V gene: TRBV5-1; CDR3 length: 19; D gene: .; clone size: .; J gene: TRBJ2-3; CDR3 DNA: TGCGCCAGCAGCTTGGGGGCCCGGCTACCAGGCGGGGGCACAGATACGCAGTATTTT; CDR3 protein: CASSLGARLPGGGTDTQYF
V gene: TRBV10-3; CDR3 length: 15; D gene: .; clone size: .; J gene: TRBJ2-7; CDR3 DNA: TGTGCCATCAAACCCCTGGGGGCAGGGGAGTACGAGCAGTACTTC; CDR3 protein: CAIKPLGAGEYEQYF